Reported below is one T cell receptor (beta chain). The antigen is not known. Profiled with immunoSEQ multiplex PCR; TCRdb holds only in-frame clones, not every one. The sample has about 21,000 clones, 84% seen once. TCRs were sequenced from a few patients responding to pembrolizumab. The sample originates from a study of PD-1 blockade in mismatch repair-deficient tumors. The CDR3 length is 17 residues. Per the germline V gene, CDR1 is SGHRS and CDR2 is YFSETQ. J lost 0 bases, V lost 7 bases, and 13 bases had no gene match. Notes on the study in general: Tumor-resident clones, often absent from pretreatment blood, expanded after pembrolizumab and then contracted.

The receptor was isolated from an adult with mismatch repair-deficient cancer. This specimen consisted of peripheral blood, obtained 2 weeks after starting pembrolizumab. This chain joins TRBV5-1 and TRBJ2-5; 9 nucleotides agree with TRBD1. This chain's CDR3 is CASRGWDREGYQETQYF. CDR3 nucleotide sequence: TGCGCCAGCCGAGGATGGGACAGGGAGGGATACCAAGAGACCCAGTACTTC.